The 19 T cell receptor beta chains in this list originate from one sample, sequenced in a study of blood T cell repertoires in COVID-19. TCRdb's table, derived via immunoSEQ multiplex PCR, lists solely in-frame clones and lacks some. The sample consists of 250,000 to 350,000 clones, approximately 89% of them appearing once. Sequences were obtained from peripheral blood. These receptor sequences come from a woman aged 50 to 60 who had recovered from COVID-19.

To note about this clone: This specimen includes other DNA sequences encoding the same CDR3. The V gene is TRBV6-2 or TRBV6-3, the J gene TRBJ2-7, with TRBD2 matching 7 bases. CDR1 and CDR2 (germline): MNHEY, SVGEGT. The CDR3 consists of 13 residues. V dropped 1 base and J dropped 3; count of bases not matched to a gene: 0. The CDR3 DNA follows: TGTGCCAGCAGTTACTGGACTAGCTACGAGCAGTACTTC. Translated: CASSYWTSYEQYF.

V and J are TRBV15 and TRBJ2-7; D might be TRBD2 (6 bases). The CDR3 is 14 amino acids. Germline loops: CDR1 LNHNV, CDR2 YYDKDF (reference sequence). Trimming pared 1 base from V and 4 bases from J, leaving 11 bases between. CDR3 protein: CATSRVAGTYEQYF. The CDR3, as DNA: TGTGCCACCAGCAGAGTGGCAGGGACTTACGAGCAGTACTTC.

The rearrangement links TRBV18 to TRBJ2-5; weak D call: TRBD2 (7 bases). This CDR3 has 14 amino acids. Looked up from germline, CDR1 is KGHSH and CDR2 is LQKENI. The V end lost 0 bases, the J end lost 5 bases, and 10 bases lay between the germline ends. The CDR3 spells CASSPPGGGETQYF. In nucleotides, the CDR3 is TGTGCCAGCTCACCACCGGGCGGGGGCGAGACCCAGTACTTC.

This chain uses TRBV14 with TRBJ2-5, with no clear D. V was clipped by 4 bases and J by 2 bases, with 8 bases between them. Germline V gene sequence: CDR1 SGHDN, CDR2 FVKESK. There are 13 residues in the CDR3. Here the CDR3 DNA reads TGTGCCAGCAGCCGGCTGGTACAAGAGACCCAGTACTTC. It translates to CASSRLVQETQYF.

The CDR3, as DNA: TGTGCCAGCAGCGGGGACAGGGAAAATCAGCCCCAGCATTTT. This encodes CASSGDRENQPQHF. The rearrangement links TRBV28 to TRBJ1-5; 9 nucleotides align to TRBD1. CDR3 length: 14 residues. Germline loops: CDR1 MDHEN, CDR2 SYDVKM. V gave up 6 bases and J gave up 4 bases; unmatched junction bases: 4.

The rearrangement joins TRBV4-3 to TRBJ2-1, with D perhaps matching TRBD1 (6 bases). Deletions cut 1 base from V and 3 bases from J, with 10 bases between. The CDR3 totals 15 residues. The germline gives CDR1 LGHNA, CDR2 YSLEER. The CDR3 is CASSQAGAYYNEQFF. The DNA of the CDR3 is TGCGCCAGCAGCCAAGCAGGGGCCTACTACAATGAGCAGTTCTTC.

This clone occurred a few times. This chain joins TRBV27 and TRBJ2-2; 7 bases are shared with TRBD1. The CDR3 contains 13 residues. Germline CDR1 and CDR2: MNHEY and SMNVEV (reference sequence). The ends lost 8 bases at V and 1 base at J; junction bases unmatched: 1. CDR3 nucleotides: TGTGCCAGCCGGACAGGGAACACCGGGGAGCTGTTTTTT. Translation: CASRTGNTGELFF.

V gene TRBV2 combines with J gene TRBJ1-5; no firm D call. V lost 3 bases and J lost 1, with 7 bases in between. Looked up from germline, CDR1 is SNHLY and CDR2 is FYNNEI. The CDR3 covers 14 residues. The CDR3 here is CASSDSLSNQPQHF. CDR3 nucleotide sequence: TGTGCCAGCAGTGACAGTCTGAGCAATCAGCCCCAGCATTTT.

The chain uses TRBV7-3 and TRBJ2-1; D perhaps matches TRBD1 (6 bases). The CDR3 consists of 13 residues. Germline-derived CDR1 and CDR2 are SGHTA and FQGTGA. The V and J ends lost 5 bases and 4 bases respectively, with 9 bases between them. The CDR3 DNA sequence: TGTGCCAGCAGCCCCCAGGGGTACAATGAGCAGTTCTTC. Translation gives CASSPQGYNEQFF.

Note on this clone: Other DNA sequences of this sample code for an identical CDR3. The chain joins TRBV19 to TRBJ2-5, with no clear D. The CDR3 totals 13 residues. Germline V gene lookup returns CDR1 LNHDA and CDR2 SQIVND (reference sequence). V was clipped by 2 bases and J by 5 bases, with 9 bases between them. CDR3 in amino acids: CASSITGEETQYF. As DNA, the CDR3 is TGTGCCAGTAGTATAACGGGTGAGGAGACCCAGTACTTC.

In DNA form, the CDR3 reads TGTGCCAGCAGCTTATTAGCAGAGAACACTGAAGCTTTCTTT. Its protein is CASSLLAENTEAFF. The rearrangement uses TRBV7-8 and TRBJ1-1; no clear D. CDR3 size: 14 residues. Trimming removed 2 bases at V and 1 base at J, with 8 bases between. Germline CDR1 reads SGHVS; CDR2 reads FQNEAQ.

J is TRBJ2-1 and V is TRBV10-3, with D maybe TRBD2 (5 bases). Trimming cost V 7 bases and J 7 bases, with 14 bases left between them. CDR3 size: 13 residues. In germline, CDR1 is ENHRY, CDR2 SYGVKD. In DNA form, the CDR3 reads TGTGCCATCATGTGGAGCGAGGGTAATGAGCAGTTCTTC. Its translation: CAIMWSEGNEQFF.

This chain connects TRBV4-3 to TRBJ2-2; TRBD2 matches at 9 bases. This CDR3 spans 18 amino acids. Germline values: CDR1 LGHNA, CDR2 YSLEER. V dropped 4 bases and J dropped 8; count of bases not matched to a gene: 17. Here the CDR3 DNA reads TGCGCCAGCAGCCCGAACCCCCATTTAGCGGGAGTGTCGGGGGAGCTGTTTTTT. This codes for CASSPNPHLAGVSGELFF.

The chain recombines TRBV27 with TRBJ1-1; tentative D call: TRBD1 (6 bases). The ends were cut back, 3 bases at V and 5 bases at J, with 13 bases in the middle. Looked up from germline, CDR1 is MNHEY and CDR2 is SMNVEV (reference sequence). CDR3 size: 14 residues. In DNA, the CDR3 is TGTGCCAGCAGTTTCCTGGGGGGGCGAACTGAAGCTTTCTTT. Translated: CASSFLGGRTEAFF.

The gene calls are TRBV13 and TRBJ2-3, with 7 bases matching TRBD2. In germline, CDR1 is PRHDT, CDR2 FYEKMQ (reference sequence). With V trimmed by 5 bases and J by 2 bases, 13 bases remained unmatched. The CDR3 sequence is 17 residues long. This CDR3 is CASSPALRLADTDTQYF. CDR3 bases: TGTGCCAGCAGCCCCGCTCTACGGCTAGCGGACACAGATACGCAGTATTTT.

The rearrangement uses TRBV21-1 and TRBJ2-3; the listed D gene, TRBD1, was not tested against the DNA. TRBV21-1 is recorded as a pseudogene. The CDR3 length is 14 residues. CDR3 amino acids: CGGTGESYTDTQYF. CDR3 DNA: TGTGGTGGGACAGGGGAATCCTACACAGATACGCAGTATTTT.

In its sample, this clone was seen once. This chain links TRBV7-8 with TRBJ1-2, with TRBD1 as a possible D gene (5 bases). This CDR3 is 14 amino acids long. Germline values: CDR1 SGHVS, CDR2 FQNEAQ. V lost 2 bases and J 3 bases, leaving 10 bases between the germline ends. Written as DNA, the CDR3 is TGTGCCAGCAGCTTAAGTGTACAGGACTATGGCTACACCTTC. It yields the protein CASSLSVQDYGYTF.

This chain uses TRBV28 with TRBJ2-7; no clear D. CDR1 is MDHEN and CDR2 is SYDVKM in the germline V gene. Trimming shortened V by 3 bases and J by 5 bases, and 5 bases separated the two germline ends. This CDR3 is built from 11 residues. CDR3 sequence: CASSFRNEQYF. CDR3 coding DNA: TGTGCCAGCAGTTTCAGGAACGAGCAGTACTTC.

Written as DNA, the CDR3 is TGTGCCAGCTGTTCTAGCGGGATATACGAGCAGTACTTC. It is translated as CASCSSGIYEQYF. This rearrangement joins TRBV28 to TRBJ2-7; 9 bases match TRBD2. CDR1 is MDHEN and CDR2 is SYDVKM in the germline V gene. The CDR3 length is 13 residues. Trimming took 8 bases from V and 4 from J; bases not matched to a gene: 6.